This T cell receptor beta chain was retrieved from a study of regulatory T cells in long-lasting Graves disease. Study-wide results and limits: Persistent patients shared under 3,000 public clonotypes among themselves. Newly diagnosed patients shared fewer, at more than 850. Favored gene segments in persistent disease were TRBV28, TRBJ1-2 and TRBJ2-5.

The CDR3 runs 15 residues. Germline loops: CDR1 SEHNR, CDR2 FQNEAQ (reference sequence). V was pared by 0 bases and J by 4 bases, with 5 bases of the junction left unmatched. Time point of the sample: newly diagnosed GD, antithyroid drugs for less than 3 months. PBMC RNA served as the TCR library source. Ten or more counts support this clonotype. Its target is unknown. Libraries of TCR beta came from iRepertoire HTBI primers plus Arm-PCR of CDR3 regions. Source study methods: Across the samples, identification revealed 50 to 80 TRBV and 11 to 15 TRBJ segments. TCRdb fed the multiplex PCR reads into MiXCR, producing one record per CDR3 protein. TCRdb, not the original authors, processed these V and J calls. Of roughly 500,000 distinct CDR3 sequences in the sample, 13% were seen once. These records were also assigned to another study, of T cells in Graves' hyperthyroidism and ophthalmopathy. This second report adds: Stable hyperthyroidism was told apart from ophthalmopathy by a model built on 13 V-J features.

The sequence was obtained from a young man with Graves disease. The rearrangement uses TRBV7-9 and TRBJ2-5, with 7 bases identical to TRBD2. Material: peripheral blood mononuclear cells (PBMCs), obtained at new diagnosis, from a patient treated with antithyroid drugs. CDR3 coding DNA: TGTGCCAGCAGCTTAGCCCGGGCTAGCGGAGAGACCCAGTACTTC. Its translation is CASSLARASGETQYF.